These 3 T cell receptor beta chains came from one sample sequenced in a study of T cells after yellow fever vaccination. TCRdb redid the calling of the 5' RACE reads with MiXCR, one entry per CDR3 protein. Of some 120,000 distinct CDR3 sequences listed, around 8% were seen once; the top ten hold 25%. The sequencing used CD8+ T cells sorted from PBMCs, collected 45 days after the yellow fever booster vaccination. The receptors were sampled from a man aged 25 to 40 who received the YFV17D yellow fever vaccine.

V usage is TRBV5-1 and J usage is TRBJ2-6, with D perhaps TRBD1 (6 bases). Germline lookup yields CDR1 SGHRS and CDR2 YFSETQ. The CDR3 length is 19 residues. V was clipped by 2 bases and J by 0 bases, with 18 bases between them. The CDR3 loop is CASSLYQQGKTSGANVLTF. DNA of the CDR3: TGCGCCAGCAGCTTATATCAACAGGGCAAGACCTCTGGGGCCAACGTCCTGACTTTC.

This clonotype was observed many times. The chain has TRBV7-8 and TRBJ2-1; possible D gene TRBD2, 6 bases. Trimming stripped 8 bases from V and 8 bases from J, with 16 bases between. Looked up from germline, CDR1 is SGHVS and CDR2 is FQNEAQ. This CDR3 contains 13 residues. CDR3 loop: CASGPLREDEQFF. CDR3 nucleotide sequence: TGTGCCAGCGGGCCTCTGAGGGAGGATGAGCAGTTCTTC.

This clonotype was observed many times. This chain links TRBV20-1 with TRBJ2-1, with 10 bases that match TRBD2. Germline V gene data show CDR1 as DFQATT and CDR2 as SNEGSKA (reference sequence). This CDR3 spans 15 amino acids. With 6 bases clipped from V and 9 bases from J, the junction kept 14 bases outside the gene matches. The CDR3 coding sequence is TGCAGTGCGCCCCTACTAGCGGGAAAAAGATTTGAGCAGTTCTTC. Translating it yields CSAPLLAGKRFEQFF.